The next 30 T cell receptor beta chains were all read from a single sample in a study of cytomegalovirus exposure and HLA in healthy donors. The PCR had 60 Vbeta and 13 Jbeta primers. Libraries were prepared by immunoSEQ multiplex PCR; TCRdb keeps only in-frame clonotypes and omits some of them. The data hold 100,000 to 130,000 clones, with about four fifths observed a single time. Sequenced sample: PBMCs. The receptors come from a young man in good health and CMV-seropositive.

V gene TRBV23-1 combines with J gene TRBJ2-6, with TRBD1 identical over 8 bases. TRBV23-1 is an ORF; its function is uncertain. CDR3 length: 16 residues. The V segment lost 6 bases and the J segment 5 bases; nucleotides outside the gene matches: 9. CDR3 in DNA: TGCGCCAGCAGAAACAGGGGGGACCTCTGGGCCAACGTCCTGACTTTC. This translates into CASRNRGDLWANVLTF.

The rearrangement links TRBV6-6 to TRBJ2-1; perhaps TRBD2 as D (5 bases). CDR3 length equals 13 residues. V dropped 0 bases and J dropped 7 bases, with 7 bases sitting between them. In germline, CDR1 is MNHNY, CDR2 SVGAGI (reference sequence). The CDR3 region is CASSYSTGNEQFF. The CDR3 DNA reads as TGTGCCAGCAGTTACTCGACGGGGAATGAGCAGTTCTTC.

The chain employs TRBV6-6 and TRBJ2-7; 8 bases agree with TRBD1. V lost 5 bases and J lost 2; bases outside the gene matches: 5. The CDR3 covers 14 residues. Per germline, CDR1 MNHNY and CDR2 SVGAGI (reference sequence). In nucleotides, the CDR3 is TGTGCCAGCAGTCACGGACAGGGCCCCTACGAGCAGTACTTC. Protein sequence: CASSHGQGPYEQYF.

V gene TRBV30 combines with J gene TRBJ2-7; TRBD2 matches 10 bases. V shed 3 bases, J shed 5 bases, and the junction held 7 bases outside the gene matches. The CDR3 loop spans 14 amino acids. Germline CDR1 and CDR2: GTSNPN and SVGIG (reference sequence). CDR3 in amino acids: CAWRELAGHHEQYF. DNA of the CDR3: TGTGCCTGGAGAGAACTAGCGGGGCACCACGAGCAGTACTTC.

The chain joins TRBV13 to TRBJ1-1, with D perhaps matching TRBD1 (5 bases). The CDR3 runs to 14 residues. The V end lost 2 bases, the J end lost 1 base, and 8 bases lay between the germline ends. Germline CDR1 reads PRHDT; CDR2 reads FYEKMQ (reference sequence). The CDR3 sequence is CASSLPGGNTEAFF. The CDR3 bases are TGTGCCAGCAGCTTACCCGGGGGGAACACTGAAGCTTTCTTT.

This clone came up a few times. The rearrangement joins TRBV5-5 to TRBJ2-7, with TRBD1 matching 8 bases. The V gene end was trimmed by 1 base and the J gene end by 0 bases; junction bases not matched to a gene: 3. The CDR3 spans 15 residues. Germline CDR1 is SGHKS and CDR2 is YYEKEE (reference sequence). The CDR3 loop reads CASSLRTGSSYEQYF. CDR3 DNA sequence: TGTGCCAGCAGCTTGAGGACAGGGAGCTCCTACGAGCAGTACTTC.

The genes are TRBV6-5 and TRBJ2-1, with no clear D. CDR1 MNHEY and CDR2 SVGAGI come from the germline V gene. This CDR3 is 16 amino acids long. Trimming shortened V by 0 bases and J by 2 bases, and 11 bases separated the two germline ends. This CDR3 reads CASSYSQSRAYNEQFF. The CDR3 nucleotides are TGTGCCAGCAGTTACTCTCAAAGCCGGGCCTACAATGAGCAGTTCTTC.

The chain has TRBV6-6 and TRBJ2-2, with D perhaps TRBD1 (5 bases). Germline V gene data show CDR1 as MNHNY and CDR2 as SVGAGI (reference sequence). Trimming pared 6 bases from V and 2 bases from J, leaving 7 bases between. The length of the CDR3 is 13 residues. The CDR3 nucleotides are TGTGCCAGCAGCGGACAAAACACCGGGGAGCTGTTTTTT. Protein sequence: CASSGQNTGELFF.

The rearrangement joins TRBV29-1 to TRBJ1-1; D not certain. This CDR3 spans 13 amino acids. Germline-derived CDR1 and CDR2 are SQVTM and ANQGSEA. V was shortened by 1 base and J by 4 bases, with 10 bases between the two germline ends. CDR3 region: CSVEGRLSTEAFF. Here the CDR3 DNA reads TGCAGCGTTGAAGGCAGGCTATCCACTGAAGCTTTCTTT. The variable domain in full, completed from reference TRBV29-1 and TRBJ1-1, reads SAVISQKPSRDICQRGTSLTIQCQVDSQVTMMFWYRQQPGQSLTLIATANQGSEATYESGFVIDKFPISRPNLTFSTLTVSNMSPEDSSIYLCSVEGRLSTEAFFGQGTRLTVV.

The chain is built from TRBV19 and TRBJ1-2; 8 positions match TRBD1. This CDR3 contains 15 residues. In germline, CDR1 is LNHDA, CDR2 SQIVND (reference sequence). Losses at the gene ends were 7 bases for V and 3 bases for J; bases not matched to a gene: 10. The CDR3 region is CASTDPRGLDYGYTF. The CDR3 DNA is TGTGCCAGTACCGACCCCAGGGGGCTGGACTATGGCTACACCTTC.

The CDR3 bases are TGTGCCAGCAGCTTAGATCGGGCGGGGGATACGCAGTATTTT. Amino acids: CASSLDRAGDTQYF. The rearrangement joins TRBV11-3 to TRBJ2-3; possible D gene TRBD2, 6 bases. V lost 0 bases to trimming and J lost 6 bases, with 10 bases between them. CDR1 and CDR2 from the germline V gene are SGHNT and YENEEA. The CDR3 sequence is 14 residues long.

The chain recombines TRBV5-1 with TRBJ2-7, with D perhaps matching TRBD2 (5 bases). The CDR3 totals 15 residues. The ends were cut back, 8 bases at V and 0 bases at J, with 18 bases in the middle. Germline CDR1 SGHRS, CDR2 YFSETQ. The CDR3 DNA is TGCGCCAGTAAAGATCTGAGGAGGAGCTCCTACGAGCAGTACTTC. It yields the protein CASKDLRRSSYEQYF.

The genes are TRBV6-1 and TRBJ2-7, with TRBD1 matching over 10 bases. The germline gives CDR1 MNHNS, CDR2 SASEGT. With V trimmed by 7 bases and J by 3 bases, 6 bases remained unmatched. This CDR3 spans 14 amino acids. The CDR3 loop reads CASTGGQGVYEQYF. Written as DNA, the CDR3 is TGTGCCAGCACAGGAGGACAGGGGGTCTACGAGCAGTACTTC.

The rearrangement links TRBV10-2 to TRBJ2-3; D is perhaps TRBD1 (5 bases). Germline assignment: CDR1 WSHSY and CDR2 SAAADI. V dropped 2 bases and J dropped 7 bases, with 10 bases sitting between them. This CDR3 is 13 amino acids long. The CDR3 spells CASSEDRPNTQYF. CDR3 DNA sequence: TGCGCCAGCAGTGAGGACAGACCGAATACGCAGTATTTT.

The chain employs TRBV9 and TRBJ2-1; tentative D call: TRBD2 (6 bases). Germline loops: CDR1 SGDLS, CDR2 YYNGEE. CDR3 length: 16 residues. V was clipped by 4 bases and J by 2 bases, with 16 bases between them. CDR3 loop: CASSLSQRAPYNEQFF. CDR3 nucleotides: TGTGCCAGCAGCCTCTCCCAGCGGGCCCCCTACAATGAGCAGTTCTTC.

This clone was found a few times. V usage is TRBV19 and J usage is TRBJ1-3; weak D call: TRBD1 (5 bases). Deletions cut 6 bases from V and 3 bases from J, with 15 bases between. The CDR3 is 15 residues long. Germline CDR1 LNHDA, CDR2 SQIVND (reference sequence). In DNA form, the CDR3 reads TGTGCCAGTAGACTAGCCGGGGCAGTTGGAAACACCATATATTTT. Its protein is CASRLAGAVGNTIYF. The variable domain in full, with the rest retrieved from reference TRBV19 and TRBJ1-3, is DGGITQSPKYLFRKEGQNVTLSCEQNLNHDAMYWYRQDPGQGLRLIYYSQIVNDFQKGDIAEGYSVSREKKESFPLTVTSAQKNPTAFYLCASRLAGAVGNTIYFGEGSWLTVV.

V and J are TRBV5-1 and TRBJ2-1; 7 bases are a match to TRBD1. V shed 3 bases, J shed 5 bases, and the junction held 5 bases outside the gene matches. Germline-derived CDR1 and CDR2 are SGHRS and YFSETQ. The CDR3 runs 14 residues. CDR3 sequence: CASSSTDRDNEQFF. CDR3 nucleotide sequence: TGCGCCAGCAGCTCGACCGACAGGGACAATGAGCAGTTCTTC. Complete variable domain (other parts from reference TRBV5-1 and TRBJ2-1): KAGVTQTPRYLIKTRGQQVTLSCSPISGHRSVSWYQQTPGQGLQFLFEYFSETQRNKGNFPGRFSGRQFSNSRSEMNVSTLELGDSALYLCASSSTDRDNEQFFGPGTRLTVL.

This chain joins TRBV18 and TRBJ2-5, with 7 bases fitting TRBD1. With 1 base clipped from V and 5 bases from J, the junction kept 4 bases outside the gene matches. This CDR3 spans 14 amino acids. CDR1 is KGHSH and CDR2 is LQKENI in the germline V gene. In DNA, the CDR3 is TGTGCCAGCTCACCACAGGGGGCGGCTGAGACCCAGTACTTC. Translating gives CASSPQGAAETQYF.

V is TRBV14 and J is TRBJ2-2, with TRBD2 identical over 7 bases. The CDR3 is made up of 17 amino acids. J lost 4 bases, V lost 1 base, and 9 bases had no gene match. Per germline, CDR1 SGHDN and CDR2 FVKESK. The CDR3 sequence is CASSQGALAASTGELFF. CDR3 nucleotide sequence: TGTGCCAGCAGCCAAGGGGCTCTAGCGGCCTCCACCGGGGAGCTGTTTTTT.

V and J are TRBV18 and TRBJ2-7; 8 nucleotides agree with TRBD1. This CDR3 comprises 12 residues. CDR1 and CDR2 from the germline V gene are KGHSH and LQKENI. V was clipped by 4 bases and J by 5 bases; unmatched bases: 1. CDR3 coding DNA: TGTGCCAGCTCACGACAGGGGAACGAGCAGTACTTC. This codes for CASSRQGNEQYF. The full variable domain, completed using reference TRBV18 and TRBJ2-7, is NAGVMQNPRHLVRRRGQEARLRCSPMKGHSHVYWYRQLPEEGLKFMVYLQKENIIDESGMPKERFSAEFPKEGPSILRIQQVVRGDSAAYFCASSRQGNEQYFGPGTRLTVT.

There are a few counts of this clone. This chain links TRBV19 with TRBJ2-3; 10 nucleotides align to TRBD1. CDR3 size: 20 residues. Per germline, CDR1 LNHDA and CDR2 SQIVND (reference sequence). J lost 7 bases, V lost 5 bases, and 24 bases had no gene match. The CDR3 loop is CASSPGETGGATGLAHTQYF. The CDR3 nucleotides read TGTGCCAGTAGTCCAGGCGAGACAGGGGGCGCGACCGGCCTGGCCCATACGCAGTATTTT.

In this sample, this clone turned up a few times. V gene TRBV7-3 combines with J gene TRBJ2-2, with TRBD2 matching 7 bases. Per the germline V gene, CDR1 is SGHTA and CDR2 is FQGTGA. V was pared by 5 bases and J by 2 bases, with 11 bases of the junction left unmatched. The CDR3 covers 17 residues. The DNA for the CDR3 is TGTGCCAGCAGCCGACCGGGAGGACCGTATAACACCGGGGAGCTGTTTTTT. Translating it yields CASSRPGGPYNTGELFF.

DNA of the CDR3: TGTGCCAGCAGCTTGTTCCGTCTAGCGAACACCGGGGAGCTGTTTTTT. Protein sequence: CASSLFRLANTGELFF. This chain links TRBV5-4 with TRBJ2-2; D ambiguous. The CDR3 has 16 amino acids. CDR1 is SGHNT and CDR2 is YYREEE in the germline V gene (reference sequence). V was pared by 1 base and J by 0 bases, with 10 bases between. The variable domain in full, with the rest retrieved from reference TRBV5-4 and TRBJ2-2, is ETGVTQSPTHLIKTRGQQVTLRCSSQSGHNTVSWYQQALGQGPQFIFQYYREEENGRGNFPPRFSGLQFPNYSSELNVNALELDDSALYLCASSLFRLANTGELFFGEGSRLTVL.

The chain recombines TRBV11-3 with TRBJ2-3; D is perhaps TRBD2 (6 bases). This CDR3 contains 13 residues. Trimming left V 0 bases short and J 5 bases short, with 6 bases between. Germline CDR1 reads SGHNT; CDR2 reads YENEEA. CDR3 in amino acids: CASSLEAGDTQYF. In DNA, the CDR3 is TGTGCCAGCAGCTTAGAAGCGGGAGATACGCAGTATTTT.

In its sample, this clone was seen once. The V gene is TRBV7-9, the J gene TRBJ2-7, with 9 bases lining up with TRBD1. Germline assignment: CDR1 SEHNR and CDR2 FQNEAQ (reference sequence). V lost 5 bases to trimming and J lost 2 bases; unmatched junction nucleotides: 7. The CDR3 consists of 15 residues. CDR3 DNA: TGTGCCAGCAGCCTGGGACAGGGCGTTCCCTACGAGCAGTACTTC. Translation: CASSLGQGVPYEQYF.

This chain links TRBV13 with TRBJ2-3; D is possibly TRBD2 (5 bases). There are 12 residues in the CDR3. Germline V gene sequence: CDR1 PRHDT, CDR2 FYEKMQ (reference sequence). Trimming stripped 5 bases from V and 6 bases from J, with 9 bases between. CDR3 loop: CASSRGSDTQYF. CDR3 bases: TGTGCCAGCAGCCGAGGGTCGGATACGCAGTATTTT.

The chain combines TRBV7-2 with TRBJ2-3; a weak D match, TRBD2 (5 bases). The CDR3 is 14 amino acids. In germline, CDR1 is SGHTA, CDR2 FQGNSA. Trimming removed 5 bases at V and 0 bases at J, with 9 bases between. The CDR3 region has the DNA TGTGCCAGCAGCGACTATCTTAGCACAGATACGCAGTATTTT. Protein: CASSDYLSTDTQYF. Complete variable domain (other parts from reference TRBV7-2 and TRBJ2-3): GAGVSQSPSNKVTEKGKDVELRCDPISGHTALYWYRQSLGQGLEFLIYFQGNSAPDKSGLPSDRFSAERTGGSVSTLTIQRTQQEDSAVYLCASSDYLSTDTQYFGPGTRLTVL.

V usage is TRBV6-6 and J usage is TRBJ2-4; tentatively, D is TRBD1 (6 bases). V was pared by 0 bases and J by 12 bases, with 15 bases between. The CDR3 runs 14 residues. Germline V gene data show CDR1 as MNHNY and CDR2 as SVGAGI (reference sequence). This CDR3 reads CASSYSDGQDSQYF. DNA for the CDR3: TGTGCCAGCAGTTACTCGGACGGGCAGGACAGTCAGTACTTC.

The genes are TRBV19 and TRBJ1-6, with TRBD1 as a possible D gene (6 bases). The germline V gene encodes CDR1 LNHDA and CDR2 SQIVND (reference sequence). There are 14 residues in the CDR3. Deletions cut 4 bases from V and 7 bases from J, with 11 bases between. CDR3 coding DNA: TGTGCCAGTAGTAAGACAGGTGACAATTCACCCCTCCACTTT. This encodes CASSKTGDNSPLHF.

The genes are TRBV12-5 and TRBJ1-1; 8 bases line up with TRBD1. Per the germline V gene, CDR1 is LGHNT and CDR2 is FRNRAP. The CDR3 loop spans 15 amino acids. The ends lost 0 bases at V and 4 bases at J; junction bases unmatched: 4. This CDR3 reads CASGLVQGERTEAFF. The CDR3 region has the DNA TGTGCTAGTGGTTTGGTACAGGGGGAGCGCACTGAAGCTTTCTTT.